The clone carrying this TCR beta chain was found a few times. In the same sample, other DNA sequences code for this CDR3. This entry comes from a study of shared clonotypes between healthy human individuals. The wider study: The donor pool was made up of two women and a few men aged 18 to 49.

CDR1 is SGHRS, CDR2 YFSETQ, per germline. Trimming stripped 0 bases from V and 4 bases from J, with 5 bases between. The CDR3 contains 13 residues. The authors distributed each subset's genomic DNA evenly over several immunoSEQ plates. Per the original data handling: ImmunoSEQ junction-only sequences lacked quality scores, so their filtering differed. Produced via immunoSEQ multiplex PCR; TCRdb's table is partial and in-frame only. V, J and clone size derive from that table, while D and trimming were established from the DNA sequence. Of about 2 million clones detected, approximately 94% appear once; the ten largest clones hold 0.9% to 1.4%. CD45RO-negative, CCR7-positively selected cells formed the naive CD8 fraction, excluding terminally differentiated effector memory CD45RA+ cells.

The V call is TRBV5-1, the J call TRBJ2-1; D gene ambiguous. The sequencing sample was made of naive CD8+ T cells sorted from blood. The source is a man aged 18 to 30 in good health. The CDR3 sequence is CASSLGAYNEQFF. The CDR3 nucleotides are TGCGCCAGCAGCTTGGGGGCTTACAATGAGCAGTTCTTC.